The 13 T cell receptor beta chains below were found in one sample sequenced in a study of cytomegalovirus exposure and HLA in healthy donors. It was with 60 Vbeta and 13 Jbeta primers that the PCR ran. Only in-frame clones appear in the TCRdb table, and some are missing; sequencing was by immunoSEQ multiplex PCR. The listing contains fewer than 200,000 clones. The sample taken for sequencing was PBMCs. The receptor source for this set is a woman aged 55-69 years in good health and CMV-seronegative.

The chain has TRBV7-2 and TRBJ1-5; 8 bases are shared with TRBD1. The V gene end was trimmed by 4 bases and the J gene end by 5 bases; junction bases not matched to a gene: 4. Germline CDR1 reads SGHTA; CDR2 reads FQGNSA. The CDR3 extends over 14 amino acids. DNA for the CDR3: TGTGCCAGCAGCTGGAGACAGGGGTATCAGCCCCAGCATTTT. Translated, it gives CASSWRQGYQPQHF.

As for this clone: Other DNA sequences within the sample encode an identical CDR3. The rearrangement links TRBV15 to TRBJ2-3; the D is unclear. Looked up from germline, CDR1 is LNHNV and CDR2 is YYDKDF (reference sequence). V lost 1 base, J lost 5 bases, and 10 bases lay in between. This CDR3 spans 14 amino acids. The CDR3, as DNA: TGTGCCACCAGCAGAGCCATAATAGAAGATACGCAGTATTTT. Amino acid sequence: CATSRAIIEDTQYF.

The V and J genes are TRBV6-5 and TRBJ1-2; D call uncertain. The CDR3 has 13 residues. Trimming shortened V by 2 bases and J by 4 bases, and 8 bases separated the two germline ends. Germline CDR1 MNHEY, CDR2 SVGAGI. The CDR3 spells CASSYTGFYGYTF. The DNA for the CDR3 is TGTGCCAGCAGTTACACCGGTTTCTATGGCTACACCTTC.

The V gene is TRBV28, the J gene TRBJ2-1; tentative D call: TRBD1 (5 bases). There are 14 residues in the CDR3. The germline V gene encodes CDR1 MDHEN and CDR2 SYDVKM. Trimming took 5 bases from V and 8 from J, leaving 16 bases between them. CDR3 sequence (DNA): TGTGCCAGCAGTAGTCGTGGCAGGGTTCATGAGCAGTTCTTC. Its protein is CASSSRGRVHEQFF.

The chain links TRBV25-1 to TRBJ1-5; a possible D gene is TRBD1 (5 bases). Germline CDR1 MGHDK, CDR2 SYGVNS. With 3 bases removed from V and 8 bases from J, the gap between germline ends came to 14 bases. This CDR3 is built from 14 residues. The CDR3 reads CASSDLSGGKPQHF. CDR3 in DNA: TGTGCCAGCAGTGATTTATCCGGGGGGAAGCCCCAGCATTTT.

The J gene is TRBJ1-1, the V gene TRBV4-3; a weak D match, TRBD1 (5 bases). The CDR3 contains 14 residues. Germline V lookup: CDR1 LGHNA, CDR2 YSLEER. With 4 bases removed from V and 1 base from J, the gap between germline ends came to 10 bases. The CDR3 protein is CASSPTTGNTEAFF. The CDR3 DNA is TGCGCCAGCAGCCCAACTACAGGGAACACTGAAGCTTTCTTT.

The V and J genes are TRBV19 and TRBJ2-5, with TRBD2 identical over 16 bases. Germline CDR1 reads LNHDA; CDR2 reads SQIVND (reference sequence). V shed 5 bases and J 4 bases; nucleotides not matched to a gene: 10. This CDR3 has 18 amino acids. The CDR3 loop is CASSLSPGTSGRVETQYF. The CDR3 DNA sequence: TGTGCCAGTAGTCTGTCTCCCGGGACTAGCGGGAGGGTAGAGACCCAGTACTTC.

The chain couples TRBV10-1 to TRBJ2-3, with 14 bases matching TRBD2. Looked up from germline, CDR1 is WNHNN and CDR2 is SYGVQD (reference sequence). The CDR3 runs to 16 residues. V lost 5 bases and J lost 4; bases outside the gene matches: 5. DNA for the CDR3: TGCGCCAGCAGTTTGGGACTAGCGGGAGTTTCAGATACGCAGTATTTT. Amino acids: CASSLGLAGVSDTQYF.

The chain has TRBV7-8 and TRBJ1-2, with 8 positions matching TRBD1. Trimming took 5 bases from V and 6 from J; bases not matched to a gene: 8. This CDR3 is 14 amino acids long. Germline lookup yields CDR1 SGHVS and CDR2 FQNEAQ. CDR3 sequence reads: CASSITTGGDGYTF. The CDR3, as DNA: TGTGCCAGCAGCATAACTACAGGGGGGGATGGCTACACCTTC. The complete variable domain, with remaining parts taken from reference TRBV7-8 and TRBJ1-2, reads GAGVSQSPRYKVAKRGQDVALRCDPISGHVSLFWYQQALGQGPEFLTYFQNEAQLDKSGLPSDRFFAERPEGSVSTLKIQRTQQEDSAVYLCASSITTGGDGYTFGSGTRLTVV.

The gene calls are TRBV7-9 and TRBJ1-5, with D perhaps matching TRBD1 (5 bases). The CDR3 spans 17 residues. The germline V gene encodes CDR1 SEHNR and CDR2 FQNEAQ (reference sequence). Trimming removed 1 base from V and 9 bases from J, with 22 bases in between. CDR3 region: CASSLGEMDTLLWPQHF. DNA of the CDR3: TGTGCCAGCAGCTTAGGTGAGATGGACACCCTGTTATGGCCCCAGCATTTT.

The chain recombines TRBV29-1 with TRBJ2-7; 9 nucleotides match TRBD2. Germline lookup yields CDR1 SQVTM and CDR2 ANQGSEA. The junction had 4 bases not matched to a gene; V was cut back by 4 bases and J by 3 bases. The CDR3 spans 13 residues. The CDR3 DNA reads TGCAGCGTTGGGACTAGCGAAAACTACGAGCAGTACTTC. Its translation is CSVGTSENYEQYF.

J is TRBJ2-7 and V is TRBV9; 9 positions match TRBD1. The CDR3 sequence is 14 residues long. After removal of 6 bases from V and 2 bases from J, the junction contained 6 bases not matched to a gene. Germline-derived CDR1 and CDR2 are SGDLS and YYNGEE. CDR3 region: CASNPTGGAYEQYF. The CDR3 DNA reads TGTGCCAGCAACCCTACAGGGGGCGCCTACGAGCAGTACTTC.

V is TRBV4-2 and J is TRBJ2-3; tentative D call: TRBD2 (7 bases). The length of the CDR3 is 13 residues. The germline gives CDR1 LGHNA, CDR2 YNFKEQ. For the CDR3, the DNA is TGTGCAGGGGGTAGCGGGAGCACAGATACGCAGTATTTT. Residues: CAGGSGSTDTQYF.